The clone carrying this T cell receptor beta chain was observed at least ten times. The antigen is not known. These data come from a study of T-cell memory formation after mild COVID-19. Study as a whole: TCR clusters were mostly donor specific.

Germline V gives CDR1 SGHNT, CDR2 YYREEE (reference sequence). The CDR3 contains 15 residues. Trimming cost V 0 bases and J 5 bases, with 12 bases left between them. Each CDR3 protein gets one entry after TCRdb re-called the 5' RACE reads with MiXCR. The table records 350,000 to 500,000 distinct CDR3 sequences, about a sixth of them present only once. Study results and caveats: CD4+ bias marked clones expanding day 15 to 37, unlike balanced contracting clones.

Material for sequencing was PBMCs or a T cell subset sorted from them (not recorded which). This chain connects TRBV5-4 to TRBJ2-1; D is ambiguous. This clonotype originated in a man in his late teens or twenties who had mild COVID-19 (a few samples of this study predate the infection). Cell type and time point are not known. CDR3 residues: CASSLVGHVNNEQFF. CDR3 nucleotides: TGTGCCAGCAGCTTGGTGGGCCACGTTAACAATGAGCAGTTCTTC.